This T cell receptor (beta chain) is from a study of identical twins. TCRdb reprocessed the 5' RACE reads via MiXCR and lists one record per CDR3 protein. The sample has 600,000 to 700,000 distinct CDR3 sequences; approximately 22% are singletons. Trimming took 3 bases from V and 6 from J; bases not matched to a gene: 3. The CDR3 is made up of 12 amino acids. Germline CDR1 and CDR2: DFQATT and SNEGSKA (reference sequence). The same specimen was also included in a second study, on T cells expressing NK-cell markers. That paper adds: The study drew TCR beta repertoires from sorted CD3+CD56+NKG2C+, CD3+CD56+NKG2C- and CD3+CD56-NKG2C+ T cells. Anti-gamma-delta TCR antibody use in several experiments restricted sorting to alpha-beta TCR T cells.

This TCR was sampled from a woman aged 18-29 years in good health. The J gene is TRBJ2-7, the V gene TRBV20-1; TRBD2 matches 9 bases. Specimen: PBMCs. CDR3 sequence reads: CSARREGGEQYF. The CDR3 coding sequence is TGCAGTGCTAGGCGGGAGGGCGGCGAGCAGTACTTC.